Listed here are 22 T cell receptor beta chains from one sample, sequenced in a study of radiation and T cells in renal cell carcinoma (dated by TCRdb to 2020 to 2022). The library was produced with the immunoSEQ multiplex PCR assay. The clones in this table, taken by TCRdb from immuneACCESS, are in-frame only. Not every clone is retained; where verified, under half of the shortfall comes from an unresolved V gene, and the cause of the rest is unknown. The sample records about 59,000 clones, 78% of which are singletons. Approximately 6.8% of the sample comes from the top ten. The sample's time point label, in plain terms: baseline pretreatment blood. According to the study, the label for this sample's treatment or condition signals: 15 Gy SBRT to primary tumor, nephrectomy 4 weeks later. Source: blood, taken from a patient whose treatment included radiotherapy and nephrectomy. The receptors here all came from a man aged 55 to 70 with renal cell carcinoma.

The chain combines TRBV4-3 with TRBJ2-1, with D possibly being TRBD1 (7 bases). This CDR3 region has 14 residues. Germline CDR1 reads LGHNA; CDR2 reads YSLEER. V was clipped by 8 bases and J by 9 bases, with 20 bases between them. This CDR3 is CASSGQGGRSEQFF. The CDR3 DNA reads TGCGCCAGCTCTGGGCAGGGGGGTCGCAGTGAGCAGTTCTTC.

The rearrangement joins TRBV5-1 to TRBJ2-2, with 8 bases fitting TRBD1. After removal of 0 bases from V and 5 bases from J, the junction contained 6 bases not matched to a gene. This CDR3 spans 16 amino acids. Germline lookup yields CDR1 SGHRS and CDR2 YFSETQ. The CDR3 reads CASSLVQGAWTGELFF. CDR3 bases: TGCGCCAGCAGCTTGGTTCAGGGGGCTTGGACCGGGGAGCTGTTTTTT.

This clone was detected once. V is TRBV11-2 and J is TRBJ2-2; 7 bases are a match to TRBD1. Germline CDR1 is SGHAT and CDR2 is FQNNGV. CDR3 size: 15 residues. Germline trimming cut 3 bases from V and 5 bases from J; bases unmatched to any gene: 6. The CDR3 reads CASSFTGVGTGELFF. CDR3 bases: TGTGCCAGCAGCTTCACAGGGGTTGGTACCGGGGAGCTGTTTTTT.

V gene TRBV5-1 combines with J gene TRBJ1-1; D is possibly TRBD1 (6 bases). Trimming stripped 0 bases from V and 0 bases from J, with 12 bases between. The CDR3 contains 16 residues. Germline-derived CDR1 and CDR2 are SGHRS and YFSETQ. CDR3 sequence: CASSLAWTEMNTEAFF. CDR3 nucleotide sequence: TGCGCCAGCAGCTTGGCCTGGACAGAGATGAACACTGAAGCTTTCTTT.

The chain uses TRBV30 and TRBJ2-7; D possibly uses TRBD1 or TRBD2 (5 bases each). Germline V gene lookup returns CDR1 GTSNPN and CDR2 SVGIG (reference sequence). This CDR3 contains 13 residues. V was trimmed by 2 bases and J by 8 bases, leaving 16 bases between them. CDR3 DNA sequence: TGTGCCTGGAGTCGACAAATGGGGGAAAAGCAGTACGTC. It codes for CAWSRQMGEKQYV.

The chain joins TRBV2 to TRBJ1-3, with D hard to call. The CDR3 spans 13 residues. Germline loops: CDR1 SNHLY, CDR2 FYNNEI. V gave up 6 bases and J gave up 0 bases, with 6 bases separating them. The CDR3 sequence is CASSRSSGNTIYF. The CDR3 nucleotides read TGTGCCAGCAGCCGGTCCTCTGGAAACACCATATATTTT.

The chain recombines TRBV9 with TRBJ2-2; weak D call: TRBD2 (5 bases). This CDR3 is built from 15 residues. Germline assignment: CDR1 SGDLS and CDR2 YYNGEE. The V and J ends lost 1 base and 1 base respectively, with 8 bases between them. The CDR3 region is CASSVIAMNTGELFF. As DNA, the CDR3 is TGTGCCAGCAGCGTAATAGCGATGAACACCGGGGAGCTGTTTTTT.

This clone was seen more than once but under ten times. The chain's CDR3 is CASRISGGTNEKLFF. DNA for the CDR3: TGTGCCAGCAGGATCTCAGGGGGAACTAATGAAAAACTGTTTTTT. The rearrangement uses TRBV6-1 and TRBJ1-4; 7 bases are a match to TRBD1. After removal of 6 bases from V and 1 base from J, the junction contained 5 bases not matched to a gene. Germline V gene data show CDR1 as MNHNS and CDR2 as SASEGT. This CDR3 comprises 15 residues.

This sequence joins TRBV28 and TRBJ2-3; TRBD1 matches at 9 bases. V shed 4 bases and J 7 bases; nucleotides not matched to a gene: 6. The CDR3 consists of 14 residues. The germline gives CDR1 MDHEN, CDR2 SYDVKM. The CDR3 region is CASSSGQGMNTQYF. CDR3 in DNA: TGTGCCAGCAGTTCTGGACAGGGGATGAATACGCAGTATTTT.

This clone has more than one count but fewer than ten. The chain is built from TRBV6-5 and TRBJ1-1; D gene uncertain. Looked up from germline, CDR1 is MNHEY and CDR2 is SVGAGI. The V gene lost 4 bases and the J gene lost 0 bases, with 15 bases spanning the gap. This CDR3 has 16 amino acids. The CDR3 spells CASSLTGPTLNTEAFF. The CDR3 coding sequence is TGTGCCAGCAGTTTGACCGGGCCAACCTTGAACACTGAAGCTTTCTTT.

CDR3 bases: TGTGCCAGCAGAACGACAGGGTACACCATATATTTT. This translates into CASRTTGYTIYF. The chain employs TRBV28 and TRBJ1-3; 7 bases fit TRBD1. Germline loops: CDR1 MDHEN, CDR2 SYDVKM. The CDR3 extends over 12 amino acids. With 6 bases clipped from V and 8 bases from J, the junction kept 4 bases outside the gene matches.

This sequence joins TRBV25-1 and TRBJ2-2; D possibly corresponds to TRBD1 (6 bases). The germline gives CDR1 MGHDK, CDR2 SYGVNS. V was trimmed by 8 bases and J by 6 bases, leaving 16 bases between them. The CDR3 consists of 14 residues. The CDR3 nucleotides are TGTGCCAGCGGGTTAACAGGGTTCGCCGGGGAGCTGTTTTTT. Protein product: CASGLTGFAGELFF.

The chain employs TRBV13 and TRBJ2-5; no reliable D call. Looked up from germline, CDR1 is PRHDT and CDR2 is FYEKMQ (reference sequence). The CDR3 contains 14 residues. Trimming stripped 5 bases from V and 4 bases from J, with 14 bases between. The CDR3 region is CASSLPGTRETQYF. The CDR3 DNA reads as TGTGCCAGCAGCCTACCGGGCACGAGAGAGACCCAGTACTTC.

The chain uses TRBV30 and TRBJ2-3; 7 bases are a match to TRBD1. The V and J ends lost 1 base and 2 bases, in that order; junction bases with no gene match: 15. The V gene's germline CDR1 is GTSNPN and CDR2 SVGIG (reference sequence). This CDR3 spans 18 amino acids. The CDR3 sequence is CAWSAPPGQRFSTDTQYF. The CDR3 region has the DNA TGTGCCTGGAGTGCACCCCCGGGACAGCGTTTCTCCACAGATACGCAGTATTTT.

This chain uses TRBV9 with TRBJ1-5; D is ambiguous. Per the germline V gene, CDR1 is SGDLS and CDR2 is YYNGEE. V was cut by 0 bases and J by 9 bases, with 10 bases left in between. The CDR3 is made up of 13 amino acids. Here the CDR3 DNA reads TGTGCCAGCAGCGTAGAGATTGGCCTGCCCCAGCATTTT. As protein: CASSVEIGLPQHF.

The chain joins TRBV19 to TRBJ1-2; possibly TRBD1 for D (6 bases). Deletions cut 5 bases from V and 7 bases from J, with 14 bases between. Germline V lookup: CDR1 LNHDA, CDR2 SQIVND (reference sequence). The CDR3 covers 13 residues. The CDR3 bases are TGTGCCAGTAGTGTTCAGGGGCTCTTTGGCTACACCTTC. Translating gives CASSVQGLFGYTF.

In this sample, this clone turned up a few times. The chain links TRBV7-8 to TRBJ1-5; TRBD1 is a possible D gene (5 bases). Per germline, CDR1 SGHVS and CDR2 FQNEAQ. Trimming stripped 4 bases from V and 1 base from J, with 20 bases between. The CDR3 spans 18 residues. Here the CDR3 reads CASSSRPSATDSNQPQHF. CDR3 DNA: TGTGCCAGCAGCTCACGCCCTTCCGCGACAGACAGCAATCAGCCCCAGCATTTT.

This clone appeared a few times. The chain combines TRBV7-7 with TRBJ2-1, with 8 bases aligning to TRBD2. J was trimmed by 6 bases and V by 0 bases; bases with no gene match: 7. Germline CDR1 is SSHAT and CDR2 is FNYEAQ (reference sequence). This CDR3 has 16 residues. The CDR3 sequence: CASSLASLAGTNEQFF. In nucleotides, the CDR3 is TGTGCCAGCAGCTTAGCGTCGTTAGCGGGAACCAATGAGCAGTTCTTC. Based on the CDR3 plus reference TRBV7-7 and TRBJ2-1, the full variable domain is GAGVSQSPRYKVTKRGQDVTLRCDPISSHATLYWYQQALGQGPEFLTYFNYEAQPDKSGLPSDRFSAERPEGSISTLTIQRTEQRDSAMYRCASSLASLAGTNEQFFGPGTRLTVL.

The CDR3 DNA is TGTGCCAGCAGCTCACTCCTAGCAGCCACTATAGATACGCAGTATTTT. Translating gives CASSSLLAATIDTQYF. This sequence joins TRBV7-2 and TRBJ2-3; possibly TRBD2 for D (5 bases). The CDR3 sequence is 16 residues long. The V gene's germline CDR1 is SGHTA and CDR2 FQGNSA. Trimming left V 4 bases short and J 5 bases short, with 19 bases between.

The chain has TRBV11-2 and TRBJ2-1; no definite D call. CDR1 and CDR2 from the germline V gene are SGHAT and FQNNGV. The CDR3 runs 13 residues. Trimming took off 1 base at V and 10 bases at J, with 11 bases between the two ends. The CDR3 sequence is CASSLVGVAEQFF. CDR3 sequence (DNA): TGTGCCAGCAGCTTAGTTGGGGTCGCGGAGCAGTTCTTC.

The chain is built from TRBV30 and TRBJ2-2; 14 bases align to TRBD2. Germline loops: CDR1 GTSNPN, CDR2 SVGIG (reference sequence). V dropped 0 bases and J dropped 5; count of bases not matched to a gene: 8. The CDR3 consists of 18 residues. In DNA form, the CDR3 reads TGTGCCTGGAGTGTTCGACTAGCGGGAGGGCCGGGTACCGGGGAGCTGTTTTTT. This encodes CAWSVRLAGGPGTGELFF.

The chain couples TRBV2 to TRBJ2-3; maybe TRBD2 (5 bases). The CDR3 covers 18 residues. Germline lookup yields CDR1 SNHLY and CDR2 FYNNEI. V was trimmed by 0 bases and J by 4 bases, leaving 20 bases between them. The CDR3 loop reads CASSEASGVTPSADTQYF. CDR3 sequence (DNA): TGTGCCAGCAGTGAAGCGTCCGGGGTGACTCCCTCGGCAGATACGCAGTATTTT.